This is a list of T cell receptor beta chains from one sample in a study of cytomegalovirus exposure and HLA in healthy donors. Some clones are missing from TCRdb's copy, which holds only in-frame ones; the method was immunoSEQ multiplex PCR. The sample has tens of thousands of clones, approximately 82% seen once; the top ten hold about 3.1%. What was sequenced was PBMCs. The receptors were gathered from a man aged 50 to 60 in good health and CMV-seronegative. CDR3s include the opening cysteine and the closing phenylalanine or tryptophan. D genes are given only for firm matches. Size tells how often a clone was seen (once, few, many) or the class of an expanded clone, and some rows leave it out.

J | size | D | V | DNA | CDR3
TRBJ2-6 | . | TRBD1 | TRBV27 | TGTGCCAGCAGTGAGGGGGCAGCGGGGGCCAACGTCCTGACTTTC | CASSEGAAGANVLTF
TRBJ2-7 | . | TRBD1 | TRBV28 | TGTGCCAGCAGTGGACAGGTAGGCGAGCAGTACTTC | CASSGQVGEQYF
TRBJ2-7 | . | TRBD1 | TRBV5-4 | TGTGCCAGCAGCTCTCGGACAGGGGGTTCCTACGAGCAGTACTTC | CASSSRTGGSYEQYF
TRBJ1-1 | . | . | TRBV29-1 | TGCAGCGTGGCGAGGGTCGTGGGGACTGAAGCTTTCTTT | CSVARVVGTEAFF
TRBJ2-5 | . | TRBD2 | TRBV2 | TGTGCCAGCAGGACCGGGACTAGCGGGGGATTCCAAGAGACCCAGTACTTC | CASRTGTSGGFQETQYF
TRBJ2-5 | . | TRBD2 | TRBV5-1 | TGCGCCAGCAGCTCCACTGGACTAGCGGGCCCTCCTCAAGAGACCCAGTACTTC | CASSSTGLAGPPQETQYF
TRBJ2-2 | . | TRBD2 | TRBV7-8 | TGTGCCAGCAGCCACCAGGACGGGGGGAAGAACACCGGGGAGCTGTTTTTT | CASSHQDGGKNTGELFF
TRBJ2-7 | . | TRBD2 | TRBV19 | TGTGCCAGTAGTATGTTTTCCACTAGCGGGGAGGAGCAGTACTTC | CASSMFSTSGEEQYF
TRBJ2-3 | . | TRBD2 | TRBV7-2 | TGTGCCAGCAGCCTTAGCGGGGGGGGGACCCTGGATACGCAGTATTTT | CASSLSGGGTLDTQYF
TRBJ1-4 | few | . | TRBV7-8 | TGTGCCAGCAGCTTAGAGTCGGGAGATGAAAAACTGTTTTTT | CASSLESGDEKLFF
TRBJ1-1 | . | . | TRBV7-8 | TGTGCCAGCAGCGCGCGTTTGACAGGACCCACTGAAGCTTTCTTT | CASSARLTGPTEAFF
TRBJ1-1 | . | . | TRBV7-3 | TGTGCCAGCAGCTTAAATTGGTTTGAGCGATTCACTGAAGCTTTCTTT | CASSLNWFERFTEAFF
TRBJ2-7 | . | . | TRBV5-1 | TGCGCCAGCAGCTTGGGGGGGGCAGGGGGCTACGAGCAGTACTTC | CASSLGGAGGYEQYF
TRBJ2-5 | . | . | TRBV5-1 | TGCGCCAGCAGCTTAGGCGGAACCACCCGGCAAGAGACCCAGTACTTC | CASSLGGTTRQETQYF
TRBJ1-1 | . | . | TRBV6-1 | TGTGCCAGCAGCAGGGGCACTGAAGCTTTCTTT | CASSRGTEAFF
TRBJ1-5 | once | TRBD1 | TRBV7-6 | TGTGCCAGCAGCGACAACCAGGGGGGCCAGCCCCAGCATTTT | CASSDNQGGQPQHF
TRBJ2-2 | few | . | TRBV7-2 | TGTGCCAGCAGCTTAAACTTCCACACCGGGGAGCTGTTTTTT | CASSLNFHTGELFF